This TCR beta chain came from a study of blood T cell repertoires in COVID-19. About the study: The cDNA or gDNA used as material had been derived from T cells, B-cell-depleted T cells, or PBMCs.

Recruits, aged roughly 18 to 90 years, lived in some 25 US areas. V lost 5 bases to trimming and J lost 4 bases; unmatched junction nucleotides: 7. The CDR3 is 15 amino acids. Germline V gives CDR1 SGHNT, CDR2 YYREEE (reference sequence). Profiling relied on immunoSEQ multiplex PCR, and the TCRdb table lists in-frame clones only, not all of them. Seen here are about 430,000 clones, approximately 90% observed once, and the top ten hold 0.95% to 1.3%. The sample comprised PBMCs or T cells enriched from blood (not recorded which). The sequence derives from a man between 25 and 39 years old who had recovered from COVID-19. This chain connects TRBV5-4 to TRBJ2-1, with TRBD2 identical over 9 bases. The CDR3 DNA reads as TGTGCCAGCAGTGGAAAAGGACTAGCGTACAATGAGCAGTTCTTC. Translating gives CASSGKGLAYNEQFF.